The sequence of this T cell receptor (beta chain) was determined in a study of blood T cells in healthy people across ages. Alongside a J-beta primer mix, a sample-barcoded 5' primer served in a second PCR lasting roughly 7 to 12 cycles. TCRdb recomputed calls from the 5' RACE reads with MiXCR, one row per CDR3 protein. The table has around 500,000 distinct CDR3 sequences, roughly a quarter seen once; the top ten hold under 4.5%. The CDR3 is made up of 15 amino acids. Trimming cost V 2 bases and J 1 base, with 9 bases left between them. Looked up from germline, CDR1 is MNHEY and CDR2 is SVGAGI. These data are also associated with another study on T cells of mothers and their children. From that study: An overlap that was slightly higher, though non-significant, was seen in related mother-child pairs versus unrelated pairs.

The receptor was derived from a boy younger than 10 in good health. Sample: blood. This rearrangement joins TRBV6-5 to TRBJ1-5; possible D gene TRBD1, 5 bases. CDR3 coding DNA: TGTGCCAGCAGTTACGGCAGGGCCAGCAATCAGCCCCAGCATTTT. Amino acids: CASSYGRASNQPQHF.